This TCR beta chain came from a study of shared clonotypes between healthy human individuals. Study details: Every donor yielded three CD4 naive, three CD4 memory, two CD8 naive and one CD8 memory plate. Study-wide points: Among donors, the sharing of clonotypes was expected to be influenced by sequencing depth.

Memory CD4+ cells were the fraction left after CD45RA+ naive selection. Here immunoSEQ multiplex PCR was the method, and the copy in TCRdb shows in-frame clones only, minus some. The sample lists millions of clones; over 85% were seen once. As regards this clone: Its antigen is unknown.

V was clipped by 5 bases and J by 3 bases, with 13 bases between them. Germline CDR1 reads LNHDA; CDR2 reads SQIVND (reference sequence). The CDR3 sequence is 14 residues long. The chain has TRBV19 and TRBJ1-2; the D gene is possibly TRBD1 (6 bases). Sample: naive CD4+ T cells sorted from blood. Documented subset: CD45RA+ positively selected. The clonotype originates from a man between 18 and 35 years old in good health. CDR3 in amino acids: CASSATGTHYGYTF. In nucleotides, the CDR3 is TGTGCCAGTAGTGCCACCGGGACACACTATGGCTACACCTTC. The whole variable domain, remainder taken from reference TRBV19 and TRBJ1-2, is DGGITQSPKYLFRKEGQNVTLSCEQNLNHDAMYWYRQDPGQGLRLIYYSQIVNDFQKGDIAEGYSVSREKKESFPLTVTSAQKNPTAFYLCASSATGTHYGYTFGSGTRLTVV.